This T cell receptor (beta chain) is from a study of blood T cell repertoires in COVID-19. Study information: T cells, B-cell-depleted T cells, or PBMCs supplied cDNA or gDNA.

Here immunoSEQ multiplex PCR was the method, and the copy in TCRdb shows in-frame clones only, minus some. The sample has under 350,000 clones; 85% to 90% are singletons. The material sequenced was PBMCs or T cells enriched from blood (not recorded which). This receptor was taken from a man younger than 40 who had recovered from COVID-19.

For the CDR3, the DNA is TGTGCCACCAGCTCTCGACAGAGCCCTACGCGGGGAAACACCATATATTTT. Its translation: CATSSRQSPTRGNTIYF. The rearrangement uses TRBV15 and TRBJ1-3, with a possible D match to TRBD1 (5 bases). Germline lookup yields CDR1 LNHNV and CDR2 YYDKDF (reference sequence). There are 17 residues in the CDR3. Between the trimmed V and J ends, which lost 5 bases and 4 bases, there was a span of 21 bases.